The clone carrying this T cell receptor beta chain occurred once. These data belong to a study of blood T cell repertoires in COVID-19. Study context: Sites across the United States, Italy and Spain contributed samples from acute and convalescent COVID-19. Sources were T cells, B-cell-depleted T cells, or PBMCs; the material itself was cDNA or gDNA.

In the source study's methods: Estimation of nucleated cell counts relied on the amplification of reference gene primers. Generated by immunoSEQ multiplex PCR, the TCRdb table keeps only in-frame clones and is missing some. Clone size and the V and J calls come from that table; the DNA yielded D and trimming. The profile shows 150,000 to 200,000 clones, around 88% of them singletons. The receptor was isolated from a human donor in a cohort sampled during active COVID-19. Material: peripheral blood.

CDR3 DNA sequence: TGTGCCAGCAGTGGACGGGGTCTCACAGATACGCAGTATTTT. Translating it yields CASSGRGLTDTQYF. V and J are TRBV27 and TRBJ2-3; the D gene is possibly TRBD2 (5 bases). V was pared by 5 bases and J by 2 bases, with 11 bases between. The CDR3 loop spans 14 amino acids. Germline CDR1 and CDR2: MNHEY and SMNVEV (reference sequence).